These T cell receptor beta chains were read from a single sample in a study of blood T cell repertoires in COVID-19. Some clones are missing from TCRdb's copy, which holds only in-frame ones; the method was immunoSEQ multiplex PCR. The sample holds about 81,000 clones, roughly 91% seen once. Sequencing used PBMCs or T cells enriched from blood (not recorded which). These receptors were taken from a woman between 45 and 60 years old with acute COVID-19. The CDR3 runs from the conserved cysteine through the conserved F or W. A D gene is named only where the DNA matches it firmly. Clone size is not always given. Where it is, it says once, few, many or a class for expanded clones.

j_call d_call v_call clone_size cdr3_length cdr3_aa cdr3_nt
TRBJ2-3 - TRBV14 - 14 CASSVGGIIFTQYF TGTGCCAGCAGTGTCGGAGGCATTATTTTTACGCAGTATTTT
TRBJ2-5 TRBD1 TRBV27 - 14 CASSFAGQGETQYF TGTGCCAGCAGTTTTGCGGGACAGGGAGAGACCCAGTACTTC
TRBJ1-5 - TRBV3-1/TRBV3-2 - 13 CASSQDYNQPQHF TGTGCCAGCAGCCAAGATTACAATCAGCCCCAGCATTTT
TRBJ2-2 - TRBV7-8 - 16 CASSFHSDGVAGELFF TGTGCCAGCAGCTTTCACTCGGACGGGGTAGCAGGGGAGCTGTTTTTT
TRBJ2-7 TRBD2 TRBV10-1 - 13 CARGASGSYEQYF TGCGCCAGGGGGGCTAGCGGGAGTTACGAGCAGTACTTC
TRBJ1-2 - TRBV2 - 14 CASSESGRRYGYTF TGTGCCAGCAGTGAAAGCGGCAGGCGGTATGGCTACACCTTC
TRBJ1-6 - TRBV10-3 - 19 CAINSLPRVLSSYNSPLHF TGTGCCATCAATTCTCTTCCCCGGGTTCTGAGCTCCTATAATTCACCCCTCCACTTT
TRBJ2-6 TRBD1 TRBV3-1/TRBV3-2 - 15 CASSLRTGRANVLTF TGTGCCAGCAGCCTAAGGACAGGGCGGGCCAACGTCCTGACTTTC
TRBJ1-3 TRBD1 TRBV6-2/TRBV6-3 - 16 CASSYSEGARGNTIYF TGTGCCAGCAGTTACTCGGAGGGGGCCAGAGGAAACACCATATATTTT
TRBJ2-1 TRBD2 TRBV14 - 16 CASSQTAGTSFNEQFF TGTGCCAGCAGCCAAACTGCCGGGACTAGTTTCAATGAGCAGTTCTTC
TRBJ1-2 - TRBV4-1 - 15 CASSSTRSANYGYTF TGCGCCAGCAGCTCCACGCGGTCAGCTAACTATGGCTACACCTTC
TRBJ1-5 - TRBV7-2 - 15 CASSFSSGGNQPQHF TGTGCCAGCAGCTTTTCTTCGGGGGGTAATCAGCCCCAGCATTTT
TRBJ2-5 - TRBV5-5 - 12 CASGSAGETQYF TGTGCCAGCGGAAGCGCGGGGGAGACCCAGTACTTC
TRBJ2-3 - TRBV7-6 few 15 CASSRQPTSPDTQYF TGTGCCAGCAGTCGCCAACCTACTAGCCCAGATACGCAGTATTTT
TRBJ1-4 - TRBV3-1/TRBV3-2 - 14 CASSQRIRDEKLFF TGTGCCAGCAGCCAAAGGATCAGGGATGAAAAACTGTTTTTT
TRBJ2-7 TRBD2 TRBV29-1 - 16 CSGGPVLAGGPDEQYF TGCAGCGGGGGTCCCGTATTGGCGGGAGGGCCGGACGAGCAGTACTTC
TRBJ1-1 - TRBV6-5 - 14 CASSRGGAGTEAFF TGTGCCAGCAGTCGGGGCGGGGCTGGGACTGAAGCTTTCTTT
TRBJ2-5 TRBD1 TRBV6-1 - 15 CASSEDMTGSGTQYF TGTGCCAGCAGTGAAGATATGACAGGGTCGGGGACCCAGTACTTC
TRBJ1-3 - TRBV30 - 13 CAWSGVEGNTIYF TGTGCCTGGAGTGGCGTGGAGGGAAACACCATATATTTT
TRBJ2-7 TRBD1 TRBV5-1 - 13 CASSPGTGGEQYF TGCGCCAGCAGCCCCGGGACAGGGGGCGAGCAGTACTTC
TRBJ1-2 TRBD1 TRBV7-9 - 15 CASSLVSGTGASYTF TGTGCCAGCAGCTTAGTATCAGGGACAGGGGCAAGCTACACCTTC
TRBJ2-7 - TRBV19 - 14 CASSYQDGAYEQYF TGTGCCAGTAGTTATCAGGACGGGGCCTACGAGCAGTACTTC
TRBJ1-1 - TRBV5-1 - 14 CASSFAGKKTEAFF TGCGCCAGCAGCTTCGCAGGGAAAAAGACTGAAGCTTTCTTT
TRBJ2-1 - TRBV4-3 - 16 CASSQDLWGQYNEQFF TGCGCCAGCAGCCAAGATCTTTGGGGACAATACAATGAGCAGTTCTTC
TRBJ1-1 TRBD1 TRBV7-7 few 19 CASSLDGERKGAMNTEAFF TGTGCCAGCAGCTTAGATGGGGAGCGGAAGGGGGCCATGAACACTGAAGCTTTCTTT
TRBJ2-1 - TRBV11-2 - 15 CASSQTVYSYNEQFF TGTGCCAGCAGCCAGACAGTTTATTCGTACAATGAGCAGTTCTTC
TRBJ1-1 TRBD1 TRBV6-2/TRBV6-3 - 15 CASSSTGGYSTEAFF TGTGCCAGCAGTTCAACAGGGGGCTATAGCACTGAAGCTTTCTTT
TRBJ1-2 TRBD1 TRBV24-1 - 12 CATSDNRGSYTF TGTGCCACCAGTGATAACAGGGGTAGCTACACCTTC
TRBJ2-7 TRBD1 TRBV9 once 15 CASSVDWTGGYEQYF TGTGCCAGCAGCGTAGATTGGACAGGGGGCTACGAGCAGTACTTC